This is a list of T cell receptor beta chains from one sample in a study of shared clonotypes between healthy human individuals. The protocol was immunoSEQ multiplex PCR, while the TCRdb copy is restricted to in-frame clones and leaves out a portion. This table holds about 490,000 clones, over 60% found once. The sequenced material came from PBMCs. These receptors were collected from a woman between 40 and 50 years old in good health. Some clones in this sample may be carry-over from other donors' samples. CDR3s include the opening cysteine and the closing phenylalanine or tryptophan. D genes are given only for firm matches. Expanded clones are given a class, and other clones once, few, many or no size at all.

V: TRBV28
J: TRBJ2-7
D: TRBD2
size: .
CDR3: CASRPPAGVYEQYF
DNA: TGTGCCAGCAGGCCCCCCGCGGGAGTCTACGAGCAGTACTTC

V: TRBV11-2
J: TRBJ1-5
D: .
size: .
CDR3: CASSTGMGQPQHF
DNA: TGTGCCAGCAGCACAGGGATGGGTCAGCCCCAGCATTTT

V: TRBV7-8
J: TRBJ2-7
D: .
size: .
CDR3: CASSPRLNEQYF
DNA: TGTGCCAGCAGCCCCCGACTGAACGAGCAGTACTTC

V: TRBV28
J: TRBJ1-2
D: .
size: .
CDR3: CASRALGNYGYTF
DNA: TGTGCCAGCAGGGCCTTAGGAAACTATGGCTACACCTTC

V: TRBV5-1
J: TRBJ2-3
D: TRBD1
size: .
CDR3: CASSLKSTGVTDTQYF
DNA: TGCGCCAGCAGCTTGAAATCGACAGGGGTTACAGATACGCAGTATTTT

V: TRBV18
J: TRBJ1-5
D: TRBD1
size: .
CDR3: CASSPDRENQPQHF
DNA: TGTGCCAGCTCACCGGACAGGGAAAATCAGCCCCAGCATTTT

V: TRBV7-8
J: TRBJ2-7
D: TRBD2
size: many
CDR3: CASSLAGLAGGWYF
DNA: TGTGCCAGCAGCTTAGCGGGACTAGCGGGAGGGTGGTACTTC

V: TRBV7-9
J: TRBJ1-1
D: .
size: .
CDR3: CASSLDTPVAEAFF
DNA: TGTGCCAGCAGCTTGGACACGCCGGTAGCTGAAGCTTTCTTT

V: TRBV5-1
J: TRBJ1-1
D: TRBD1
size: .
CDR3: CASSTRDREEAFF
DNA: TGCGCCAGCAGCACTAGGGACAGGGAGGAAGCTTTCTTT

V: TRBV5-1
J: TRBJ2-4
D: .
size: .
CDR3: CASSLGEAKNIQYF
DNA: TGCGCCAGCAGCTTGGGGGAAGCCAAAAACATTCAGTACTTC

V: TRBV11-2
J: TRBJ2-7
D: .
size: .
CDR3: CASSPLVSPYEQYF
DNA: TGTGCCAGCAGCCCCCTGGTGAGCCCCTACGAGCAGTACTTC

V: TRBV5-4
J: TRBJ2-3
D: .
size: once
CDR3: CASSSRLETDTQYF
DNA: TGTGCCAGCAGCTCGAGGCTAGAGACAGATACGCAGTATTTT

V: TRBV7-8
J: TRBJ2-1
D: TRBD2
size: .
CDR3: CASSTRVAGGQAKFF
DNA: TGTGCCAGCAGCACAAGGGTAGCGGGAGGTCAGGCGAAGTTCTTC

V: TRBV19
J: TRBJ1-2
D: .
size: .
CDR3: CASKGTTTESYGYTF
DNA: TGTGCCAGTAAAGGGACCACGACAGAATCCTATGGCTACACCTTC

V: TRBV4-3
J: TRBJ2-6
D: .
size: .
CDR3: CASSSIAANVLTF
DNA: TGCGCCAGCAGCTCGATCGCGGCCAACGTCCTGACTTTC

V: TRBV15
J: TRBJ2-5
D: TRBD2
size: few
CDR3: CATSPSNGRALQETQYF
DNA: TGTGCCACCAGCCCCTCTAACGGGAGGGCCCTCCAAGAGACCCAGTACTTC

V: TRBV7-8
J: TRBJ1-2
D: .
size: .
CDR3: CASSFERQLNYGYTF
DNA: TGTGCCAGCAGCTTTGAGAGACAGCTGAACTATGGCTACACCTTC

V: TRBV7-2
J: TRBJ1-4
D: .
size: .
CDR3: CASSPARASNEKLFF
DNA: TGTGCCAGCAGCCCAGCCAGGGCCAGTAATGAAAAACTGTTTTTT

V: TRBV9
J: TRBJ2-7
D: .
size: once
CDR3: CASSPPPGDAYEQYF
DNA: TGTGCCAGCAGCCCTCCCCCAGGTGATGCCTACGAGCAGTACTTC

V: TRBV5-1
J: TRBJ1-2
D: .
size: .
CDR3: CASSPGGVTNYGYTF
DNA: TGCGCCAGCAGCCCAGGAGGGGTTACGAACTATGGCTACACCTTC

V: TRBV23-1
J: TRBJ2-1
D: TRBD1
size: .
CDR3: CASSPKGTGGKTSGPRFEQFF
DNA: TGCGCCAGCAGTCCAAAGGGGACAGGGGGGAAAACTAGCGGCCCCCGGTTTGAGCAGTTCTTC

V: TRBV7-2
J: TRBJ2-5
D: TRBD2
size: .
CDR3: CASRDGRSQETQYF
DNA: TGTGCCAGCAGAGACGGGAGGTCCCAAGAGACCCAGTACTTC

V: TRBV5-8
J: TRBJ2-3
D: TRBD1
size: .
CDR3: CASSLGQGPRDTQYF
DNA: TGTGCCAGCAGCTTGGGACAGGGCCCCCGGGATACGCAGTATTTT

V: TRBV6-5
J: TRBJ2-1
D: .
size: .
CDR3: CASSYQGNEQFF
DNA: TGTGCCAGCAGTTATCAGGGAAATGAGCAGTTCTTC

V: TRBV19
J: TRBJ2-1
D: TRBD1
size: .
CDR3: CASSNPRDRAYNEQFF
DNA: TGTGCCAGTAGTAACCCCCGGGACAGGGCCTACAATGAGCAGTTCTTC

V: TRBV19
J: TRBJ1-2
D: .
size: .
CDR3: CASRRREGGYTF
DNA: TGTGCCAGTAGGCGCAGGGAGGGGGGCTACACCTTC

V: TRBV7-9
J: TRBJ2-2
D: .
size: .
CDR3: CASSSSLRDSPNTGELFF
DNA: TGTGCCAGCAGCTCTAGTCTGCGGGACTCCCCTAACACCGGGGAGCTGTTTTTT

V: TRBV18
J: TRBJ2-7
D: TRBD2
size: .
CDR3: CASSDWPSGRPLYEQYF
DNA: TGTGCCAGCTCAGACTGGCCTAGCGGGAGACCGTTATACGAGCAGTACTTC